These 16 T cell receptor beta chains share one sample of origin, sequenced in a study of beta chain features in type 1 diabetes. General study findings and limits: Moderately but significantly shorter TCRB CDR3s were found in Type 1 diabetes patients in all four CD4+ subsets.

TCRB transcripts that were expressed got sequenced, as all of the isolated RNA had been reverse transcribed. Produced via immunoSEQ multiplex PCR; TCRdb's table is partial and in-frame only. The data hold roughly 290,000 clones, with about 15% observed a single time. These receptors are not linked to any known antigen. The sequenced material came from naive CD4+ T cells from blood. These TCRs come from a man younger than 30 with type 1 diabetes.

This clone was seen more than once but under ten times. This chain connects TRBV6-5 to TRBJ2-1; possible D gene TRBD2, 7 bases. The CDR3 contains 14 residues. In germline, CDR1 is MNHEY, CDR2 SVGAGI. With 0 bases removed from V and 8 bases from J, the gap between germline ends came to 11 bases. The CDR3, as DNA: TGTGCCAGCAGTTACTCTCGGGGGGCTTATGAGCAGTTCTTC. Translated, it gives CASSYSRGAYEQFF.

This clone came up a few times. This chain connects TRBV7-9 to TRBJ2-5; D is undetermined. In germline, CDR1 is SEHNR, CDR2 FQNEAQ (reference sequence). The CDR3 has 13 amino acids. Trimming cost V 2 bases and J 2 bases, with 6 bases left between them. CDR3 loop: CASSLQQQETQYF. In DNA, the CDR3 is TGTGCCAGCAGCTTACAACAGCAAGAGACCCAGTACTTC.

The V call is TRBV28, the J call TRBJ2-5, with D uncertain. Germline V CDR1 and CDR2: MDHEN, SYDVKM. The V end lost 2 bases, the J end lost 3 bases, and 10 bases lay between the germline ends. The CDR3 extends over 14 amino acids. The CDR3 bases are TGTGCCAGCAGTTTAATAAACAGAAAAGAGACCCAGTACTTC. Translated, it gives CASSLINRKETQYF.

This chain connects TRBV28 to TRBJ2-7; tentative D call: TRBD1 (6 bases). The CDR3 covers 13 residues. Germline CDR1 reads MDHEN; CDR2 reads SYDVKM. V was trimmed by 5 bases and J by 2 bases, leaving 10 bases between them. As DNA, the CDR3 is TGTGCCAGCAGTCCAGGGGCGGCCTACGAGCAGTACTTC. It yields the protein CASSPGAAYEQYF.

This clone has just a few counts. V gene TRBV7-9 combines with J gene TRBJ2-7, with 7 bases identical to TRBD1. The CDR3 extends over 13 amino acids. Trimming took 6 bases from V and 7 from J; bases not matched to a gene: 9. Looked up from germline, CDR1 is SEHNR and CDR2 is FQNEAQ (reference sequence). In DNA form, the CDR3 reads TGTGCCAGCAGTCAGAATACAGGGGTTGAGCAGTACTTC. It encodes CASSQNTGVEQYF.

V gene TRBV6-6 combines with J gene TRBJ2-7; the match to TRBD2 covers 8 bases. The CDR3 consists of 16 residues. CDR1 and CDR2 from the germline V gene are MNHNY and SVGAGI (reference sequence). Trimming removed 5 bases from V and 7 bases from J; junction bases left unmatched: 16. This CDR3 reads CASSPLGIAGTLEQYF. The CDR3 DNA reads TGTGCCAGCAGTCCTCTCGGAATAGCGGGGACCTTGGAGCAGTACTTC.

This clone was detected only a few times. This chain connects TRBV7-2 to TRBJ2-7; possibly TRBD1 for D (6 bases). Trimming removed 2 bases at V and 0 bases at J, with 11 bases between. The CDR3 extends over 15 amino acids. The germline gives CDR1 SGHTA, CDR2 FQGNSA. CDR3 sequence: CASSLQGQFSYEQYF. CDR3 DNA: TGTGCCAGCAGCTTACAAGGACAGTTCTCCTACGAGCAGTACTTC.

The rearrangement uses TRBV19 and TRBJ2-5; 9 bases map to TRBD1. With 5 bases clipped from V and 4 bases from J, the junction kept 11 bases outside the gene matches. Germline V gives CDR1 LNHDA, CDR2 SQIVND (reference sequence). CDR3 length: 16 amino acids. CDR3 sequence reads: CASSFRTGAPGETQYF. In nucleotides, the CDR3 is TGTGCCAGTAGTTTCCGGACAGGGGCTCCGGGAGAGACCCAGTACTTC.

This sequence joins TRBV7-9 and TRBJ2-7; 10 bases fit TRBD2. Germline CDR1 and CDR2: SEHNR and FQNEAQ (reference sequence). The CDR3 length is 16 residues. The V segment lost 5 bases and the J segment 0 bases; nucleotides outside the gene matches: 7. CDR3: CASSPIPSGSSYEQYF. The CDR3 bases are TGTGCCAGCAGCCCGATACCTAGCGGGAGCTCCTACGAGCAGTACTTC. Drawing the rest from reference TRBV7-9 and TRBJ2-7, the complete variable domain is DTGVSQNPRHKITKRGQNVTFRCDPISEHNRLYWYRQTLGQGPEFLTYFQNEAQLEKSRLLSDRFSAERPKGSFSTLEIQRTEQGDSAMYLCASSPIPSGSSYEQYFGPGTRLTVT.

V gene TRBV10-2 combines with J gene TRBJ2-1, with TRBD1 matching 11 bases. J gave up 3 bases and V 4 bases, and 2 bases lay outside the gene matches. The CDR3 loop spans 15 amino acids. Germline lookup yields CDR1 WSHSY and CDR2 SAAADI. CDR3 sequence (DNA): TGCGCCAGCAGTGGGGGGACAGGGGGCTACAATGAGCAGTTCTTC. The encoded protein is CASSGGTGGYNEQFF.

This chain's CDR3 is CASSPGGAGNQPQHF. In DNA form, the CDR3 reads TGTGCCAGCAGCCCGGGGGGGGCAGGGAATCAGCCCCAGCATTTT. The chain couples TRBV7-2 to TRBJ1-5, with a tentative D call TRBD1 (6 bases). The CDR3 runs to 15 residues. Trimming removed 5 bases at V and 4 bases at J, with 15 bases between. CDR1 is SGHTA and CDR2 is FQGNSA in the germline V gene. Full variable domain (remainder filled in from reference TRBV7-2 and TRBJ1-5): GAGVSQSPSNKVTEKGKDVELRCDPISGHTALYWYRQSLGQGLEFLIYFQGNSAPDKSGLPSDRFSAERTGGSVSTLTIQRTQQEDSAVYLCASSPGGAGNQPQHFGDGTRLSIL.

This clone has more than one count but fewer than ten. The rearrangement joins TRBV9 to TRBJ1-3; no clear D. Germline V gene sequence: CDR1 SGDLS, CDR2 YYNGEE. With 2 bases removed from V and 0 bases from J, the gap between germline ends came to 6 bases. The length of the CDR3 is 14 residues. The CDR3 sequence is CASSVLSSGNTIYF. Here the CDR3 DNA reads TGTGCCAGCAGCGTTTTGAGCTCTGGAAACACCATATATTTT.

The rearrangement uses TRBV10-3 and TRBJ2-7; 8 nucleotides align to TRBD1. Per the germline V gene, CDR1 is ENHRY and CDR2 is SYGVKD. The CDR3 totals 15 residues. The V gene end was trimmed by 5 bases and the J gene end by 4 bases; junction bases not matched to a gene: 10. CDR3 loop: CAISTAGGQEYEQYF. CDR3 bases: TGTGCCATCAGTACAGCTGGGGGACAGGAATACGAGCAGTACTTC.

The J gene is TRBJ2-1, the V gene TRBV18; D not resolved. Germline values: CDR1 KGHSH, CDR2 LQKENI. Trimming left V 6 bases short and J 7 bases short, with 7 bases between. This CDR3 has 11 residues. CDR3: CASSSGNEQFF. The CDR3 bases are TGTGCCAGCTCTTCGGGTAATGAGCAGTTCTTC.

This clone was seen a handful of times. The chain employs TRBV4-2 and TRBJ1-2, with D tentatively TRBD1 (5 bases). The germline V and J ends were trimmed by 1 base and 2 bases, with 11 bases remaining between them. Germline CDR1 and CDR2: LGHNA and YNFKEQ. The CDR3 is 15 residues long. CDR3 residues: CASSQGQMLNYGYTF. DNA of the CDR3: TGTGCCAGCAGCCAAGGACAGATGTTAAACTATGGCTACACCTTC.

The chain combines TRBV21-1 with TRBJ2-7; the D call TRBD2 from the table was never checked on the DNA. TRBV21-1 is a pseudogene. The CDR3 spans 16 residues. The CDR3 bases are TGTGCCAGCCGCGTCAGAGGACTCATTCGCTCCTACGAGCAGTACTTC. Its protein is CASRVRGLIRSYEQYF.